This T cell receptor (beta chain) comes out of a study of cytomegalovirus exposure and HLA in healthy donors. Study-wide points: CMV antigen specificity was confirmed in vitro for three CMV-associated chains.

Clones were read by immunoSEQ multiplex PCR, and TCRdb kept only the in-frame ones, dropping some. The table has over 150,000 clones, nearly 90% seen once. V was shortened by 0 bases and J by 9 bases, with 4 bases between the two germline ends. Germline assignment: CDR1 SGHNT and CDR2 YYREEE (reference sequence). The CDR3 sequence is 11 residues long. Concerning this clone itself: Its specificity is not known.

The TCR was taken from a woman aged 18-29 years in good health and CMV-seropositive. Sequences were obtained from PBMCs. V is TRBV5-4 and J is TRBJ2-1; the D is unclear. This CDR3 reads CASSLGGEQFF. In DNA, the CDR3 is TGTGCCAGCAGCTTGGGAGGTGAGCAGTTCTTC.